This T cell receptor beta chain stems from a study of shared clonotypes between healthy human individuals. J gave up 3 bases and V 3 bases, and 5 bases lay outside the gene matches. Germline-derived CDR1 and CDR2 are SGHNT and YYREEE (reference sequence). The CDR3 runs to 14 residues. The assay was immunoSEQ multiplex PCR, and TCRdb's table has in-frame clones only and misses some. Of about 710,000 clones in the sample, 73% were seen once. Material for sequencing was memory CD4+ T cells sorted from blood. Subset of the sample: CD45RA-negative fraction. The J gene is TRBJ2-7, the V gene TRBV5-4, with TRBD1 matching 8 bases. This TCR was sampled from a young woman in good health. For the CDR3, the DNA is TGTGCCAGCAGCTCCGACAGGGGTCGCTACGAGCAGTACTTC. Amino acid sequence: CASSSDRGRYEQYF.